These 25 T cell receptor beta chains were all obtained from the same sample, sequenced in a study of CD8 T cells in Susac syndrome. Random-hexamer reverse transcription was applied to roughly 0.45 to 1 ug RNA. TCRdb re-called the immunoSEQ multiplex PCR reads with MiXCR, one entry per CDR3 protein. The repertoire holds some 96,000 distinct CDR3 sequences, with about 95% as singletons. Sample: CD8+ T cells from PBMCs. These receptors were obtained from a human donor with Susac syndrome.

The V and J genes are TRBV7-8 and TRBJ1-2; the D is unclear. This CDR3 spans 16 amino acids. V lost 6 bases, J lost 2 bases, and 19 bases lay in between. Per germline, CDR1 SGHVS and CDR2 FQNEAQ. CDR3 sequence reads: CASSPPGLDRNYGYTF. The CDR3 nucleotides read TGTGCCAGCAGTCCGCCTGGCCTCGACCGCAACTATGGCTACACCTTC.

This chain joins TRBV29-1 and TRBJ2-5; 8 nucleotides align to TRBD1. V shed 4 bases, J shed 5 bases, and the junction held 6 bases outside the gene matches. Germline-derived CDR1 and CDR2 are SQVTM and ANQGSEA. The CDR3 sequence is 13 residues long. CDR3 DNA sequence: TGCAGCGTTGGGGCAGGGGGCACGGAGACCCAGTACTTC. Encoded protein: CSVGAGGTETQYF.

CDR3 residues: CSVKDIAKNIQYF. For the CDR3, the DNA is TGCAGCGTAAAGGATATAGCCAAAAACATTCAGTACTTC. The chain uses TRBV29-1 and TRBJ2-4, with D unresolved. Trimming removed 6 bases from V and 0 bases from J, with 9 bases in between. CDR1 is SQVTM and CDR2 is ANQGSEA in the germline V gene. The CDR3 has 13 residues. Combining the CDR3 with reference TRBV29-1 and TRBJ2-4 gives the whole variable domain SAVISQKPSRDICQRGTSLTIQCQVDSQVTMMFWYRQQPGQSLTLIATANQGSEATYESGFVIDKFPISRPNLTFSTLTVSNMSPEDSSIYLCSVKDIAKNIQYFGAGTRLSVL.

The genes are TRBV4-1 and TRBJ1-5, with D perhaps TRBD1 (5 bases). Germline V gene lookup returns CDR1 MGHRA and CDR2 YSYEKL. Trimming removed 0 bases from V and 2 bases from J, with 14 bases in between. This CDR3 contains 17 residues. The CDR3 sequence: CASSQDLGTLGNQPQHF. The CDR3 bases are TGCGCCAGCAGCCAAGATCTAGGGACTCTAGGCAATCAGCCCCAGCATTTT.

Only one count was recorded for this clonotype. CDR3: CASSPGRTLYEQYF. DNA for the CDR3: TGTGCCAGCAGCCCGGGACGGACACTGTACGAGCAGTACTTC. The V call is TRBV7-3, the J call TRBJ2-7; perhaps D is TRBD1 or TRBD2 (5 bases each). CDR1 is SGHTA and CDR2 is FQGTGA in the germline V gene. Trimming took 5 bases from V and 4 from J, leaving 15 bases between them. The CDR3 is made up of 14 amino acids.

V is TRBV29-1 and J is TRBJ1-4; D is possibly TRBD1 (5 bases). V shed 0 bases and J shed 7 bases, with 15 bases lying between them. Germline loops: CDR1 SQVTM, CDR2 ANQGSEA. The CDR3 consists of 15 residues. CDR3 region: CSVEDQGDSLEKLFF. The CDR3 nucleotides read TGCAGCGTTGAAGACCAGGGAGACAGTCTTGAAAAACTGTTTTTT. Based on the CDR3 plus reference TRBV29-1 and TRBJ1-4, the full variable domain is SAVISQKPSRDICQRGTSLTIQCQVDSQVTMMFWYRQQPGQSLTLIATANQGSEATYESGFVIDKFPISRPNLTFSTLTVSNMSPEDSSIYLCSVEDQGDSLEKLFFGSGTQLSVL.

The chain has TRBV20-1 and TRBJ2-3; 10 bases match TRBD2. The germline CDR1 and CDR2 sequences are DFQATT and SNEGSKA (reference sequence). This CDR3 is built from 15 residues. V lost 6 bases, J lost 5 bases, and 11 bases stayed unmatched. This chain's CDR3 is CSAPGLAEVLDTQYF. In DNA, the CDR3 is TGCAGTGCCCCTGGACTAGCGGAAGTGCTAGATACGCAGTATTTT.

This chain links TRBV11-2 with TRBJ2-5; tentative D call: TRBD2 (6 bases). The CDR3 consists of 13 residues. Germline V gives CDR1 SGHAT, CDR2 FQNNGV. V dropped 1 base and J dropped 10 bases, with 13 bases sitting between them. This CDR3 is CASSLGQPGGQYF. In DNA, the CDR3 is TGTGCCAGCAGCTTAGGGCAGCCCGGGGGCCAGTACTTC.

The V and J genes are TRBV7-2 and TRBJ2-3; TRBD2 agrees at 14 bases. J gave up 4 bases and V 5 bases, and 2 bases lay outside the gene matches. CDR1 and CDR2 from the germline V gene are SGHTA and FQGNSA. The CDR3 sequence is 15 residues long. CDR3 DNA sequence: TGTGCCAGCAGCACGACTAGCGGGGGGGCAGATACGCAGTATTTT. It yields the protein CASSTTSGGADTQYF.

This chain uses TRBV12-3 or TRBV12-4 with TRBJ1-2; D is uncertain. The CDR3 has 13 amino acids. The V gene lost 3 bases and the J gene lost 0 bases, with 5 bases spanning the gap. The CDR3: CASSFPANYGYTF. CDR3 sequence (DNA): TGTGCCAGCAGTTTTCCGGCTAACTATGGCTACACCTTC.

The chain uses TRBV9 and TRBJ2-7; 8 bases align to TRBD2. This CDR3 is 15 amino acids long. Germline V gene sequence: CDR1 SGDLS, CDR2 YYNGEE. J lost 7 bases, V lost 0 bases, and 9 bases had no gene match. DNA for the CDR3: TGTGCCAGCAGCGTAGACGGGGGGGCGATGAGGGAGCAGTACTTC. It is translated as CASSVDGGAMREQYF. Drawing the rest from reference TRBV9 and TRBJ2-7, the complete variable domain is DSGVTQTPKHLITATGQRVTLRCSPRSGDLSVYWYQQSLDQGLQFLIQYYNGEERAKGNILERFSAQQFPDLHSELNLSSLELGDSALYFCASSVDGGAMREQYFGPGTRLTVT.

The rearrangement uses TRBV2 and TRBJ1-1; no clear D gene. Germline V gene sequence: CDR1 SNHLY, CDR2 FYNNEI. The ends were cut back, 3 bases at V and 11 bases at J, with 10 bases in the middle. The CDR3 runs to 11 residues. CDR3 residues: CASSEGMFAFF. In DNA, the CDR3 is TGTGCCAGCAGTGAGGGAATGTTTGCTTTCTTT.

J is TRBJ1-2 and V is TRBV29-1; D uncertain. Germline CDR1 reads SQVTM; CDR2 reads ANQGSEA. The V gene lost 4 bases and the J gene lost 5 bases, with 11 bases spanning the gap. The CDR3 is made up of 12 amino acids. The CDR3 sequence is CSVVTRQYGYTF. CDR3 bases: TGCAGCGTTGTCACGCGCCAATATGGCTACACCTTC.

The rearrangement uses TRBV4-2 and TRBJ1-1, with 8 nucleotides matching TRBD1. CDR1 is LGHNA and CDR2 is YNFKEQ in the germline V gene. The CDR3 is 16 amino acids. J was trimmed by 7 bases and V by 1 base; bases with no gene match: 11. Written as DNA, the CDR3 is TGTGCCAGCAGCCAAGGGCCGGGGCAGGGGGCCCTTGAAGCTTTCTTT. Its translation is CASSQGPGQGALEAFF.

The CDR3 nucleotides read TGTGCCAGCAGCTTACCTCTGGGGCCTGGCTACGAGCAGTACTTC. Translated: CASSLPLGPGYEQYF. This chain joins TRBV11-2 and TRBJ2-7, with TRBD1 as a possible D gene (5 bases). From germline, CDR1 is SGHAT and CDR2 FQNNGV. The CDR3 runs 15 residues. The V end was cut by 2 bases, the J end by 3 bases, with 14 bases between. Full variable domain (outside the CDR3, taken from reference TRBV11-2 and TRBJ2-7): EAGVAQSPRYKIIEKRQSVAFWCNPISGHATLYWYQQILGQGPKLLIQFQNNGVVDDSQLPKDRFSAERLKGVDSTLKIQPAKLEDSAVYLCASSLPLGPGYEQYFGPGTRLTVT.

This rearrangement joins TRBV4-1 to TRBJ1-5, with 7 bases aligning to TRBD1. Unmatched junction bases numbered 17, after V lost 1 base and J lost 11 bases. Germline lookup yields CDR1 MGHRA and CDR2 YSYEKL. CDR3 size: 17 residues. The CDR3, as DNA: TGCGCCAGCAGCCAAGTGTTTGGTGTTACAGGGGACCCAGCCCAGCATTTT. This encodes CASSQVFGVTGDPAQHF.

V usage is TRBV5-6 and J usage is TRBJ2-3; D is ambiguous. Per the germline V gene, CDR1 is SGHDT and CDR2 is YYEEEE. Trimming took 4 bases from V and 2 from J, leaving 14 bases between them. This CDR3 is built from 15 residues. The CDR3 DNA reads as TGTGCCAGCAGCCTTTCTACCCTCCACACAGATACGCAGTATTTT. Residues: CASSLSTLHTDTQYF.

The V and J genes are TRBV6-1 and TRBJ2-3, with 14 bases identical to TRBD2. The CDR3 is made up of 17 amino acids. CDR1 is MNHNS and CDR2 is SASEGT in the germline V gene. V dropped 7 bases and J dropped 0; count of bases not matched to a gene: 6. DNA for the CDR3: TGTGCCAGCACCCTGACTAGCGGGGGGGCTAGCACAGATACGCAGTATTTT. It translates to CASTLTSGGASTDTQYF.

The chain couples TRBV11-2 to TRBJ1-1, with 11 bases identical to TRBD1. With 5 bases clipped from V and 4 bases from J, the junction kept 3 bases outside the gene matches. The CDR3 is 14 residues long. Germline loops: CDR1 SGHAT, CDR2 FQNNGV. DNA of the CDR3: TGTGCCAGCAGCAAGGGACAGGGGGGCACTGAAGCTTTCTTT. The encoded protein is CASSKGQGGTEAFF.

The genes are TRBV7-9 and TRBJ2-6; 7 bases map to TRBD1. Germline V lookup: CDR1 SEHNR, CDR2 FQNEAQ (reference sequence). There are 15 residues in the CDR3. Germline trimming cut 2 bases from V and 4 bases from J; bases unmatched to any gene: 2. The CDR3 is CASSLIRGGANVLTF. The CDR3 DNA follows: TGTGCCAGCAGCTTAATCAGGGGGGGGGCCAACGTCCTGACTTTC.

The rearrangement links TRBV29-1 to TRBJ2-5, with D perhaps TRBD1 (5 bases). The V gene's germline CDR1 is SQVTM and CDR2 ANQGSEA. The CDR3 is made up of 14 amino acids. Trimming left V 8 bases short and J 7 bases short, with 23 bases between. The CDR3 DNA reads TGCAGCACTTCCCGGGTCCTCGAGCAGGGGACCCAGTACTTC. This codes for CSTSRVLEQGTQYF. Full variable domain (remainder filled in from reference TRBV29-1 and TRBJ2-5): SAVISQKPSRDICQRGTSLTIQCQVDSQVTMMFWYRQQPGQSLTLIATANQGSEATYESGFVIDKFPISRPNLTFSTLTVSNMSPEDSSIYLCSTSRVLEQGTQYFGPGTRLLVL.

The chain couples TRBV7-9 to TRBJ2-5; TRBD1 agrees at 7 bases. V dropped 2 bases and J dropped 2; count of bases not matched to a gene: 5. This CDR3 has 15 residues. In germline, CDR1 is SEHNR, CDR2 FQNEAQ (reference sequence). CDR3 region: CASSLQGQQQETQYF. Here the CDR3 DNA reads TGTGCCAGCAGCTTACAGGGACAGCAGCAAGAGACCCAGTACTTC. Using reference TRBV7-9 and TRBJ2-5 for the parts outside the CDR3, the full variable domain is DTGVSQNPRHKITKRGQNVTFRCDPISEHNRLYWYRQTLGQGPEFLTYFQNEAQLEKSRLLSDRFSAERPKGSFSTLEIQRTEQGDSAMYLCASSLQGQQQETQYFGPGTRLLVL.

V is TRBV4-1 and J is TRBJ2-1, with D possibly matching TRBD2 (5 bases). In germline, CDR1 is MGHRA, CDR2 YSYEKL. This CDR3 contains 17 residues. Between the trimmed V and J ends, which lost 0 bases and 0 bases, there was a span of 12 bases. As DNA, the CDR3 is TGCGCCAGCAGCCAAGATGCGGTAGGGAGCTCCTACAATGAGCAGTTCTTC. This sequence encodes CASSQDAVGSSYNEQFF.

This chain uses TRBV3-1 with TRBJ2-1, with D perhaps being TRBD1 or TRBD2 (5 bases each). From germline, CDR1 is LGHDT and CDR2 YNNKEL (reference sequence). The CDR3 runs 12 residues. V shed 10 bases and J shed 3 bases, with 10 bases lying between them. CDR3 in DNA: TGTGCCACCCGGGACGGCTACAATGAGCAGTTCTTC. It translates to CATRDGYNEQFF.

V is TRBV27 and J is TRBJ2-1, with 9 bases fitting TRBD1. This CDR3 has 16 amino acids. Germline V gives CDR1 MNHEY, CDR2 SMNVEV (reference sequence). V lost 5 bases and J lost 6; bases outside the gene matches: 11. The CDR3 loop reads CASSANRGREGNEQFF. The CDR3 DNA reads TGTGCCAGCAGTGCGAACAGGGGGCGCGAGGGCAATGAGCAGTTCTTC.